Listed here are 32 T cell receptor beta chains from one sample, sequenced in a study of cytomegalovirus exposure and HLA in healthy donors. Primers for the PCR totalled 60 Vbeta and 13 Jbeta. This table comes from immunoSEQ multiplex PCR, and its TCRdb copy is limited to in-frame clones, with some not included. The sample lists about 170,000 clones; 70% to 90% were seen once. The sample taken for sequencing was PBMCs. These receptor sequences come from a young man in good health and CMV-seropositive.

V and J are TRBV29-1 and TRBJ2-5, with 8 bases identical to TRBD2. V gave up 4 bases and J gave up 7 bases; unmatched junction bases: 8. The CDR3 is made up of 13 amino acids. CDR1 and CDR2 from the germline V gene are SQVTM and ANQGSEA. CDR3 sequence: CSVGASGSTTQYF. Written as DNA, the CDR3 is TGCAGCGTTGGAGCCAGCGGGAGTACGACCCAGTACTTC.

The chain links TRBV7-9 to TRBJ2-7, with TRBD1 matching 10 bases. This CDR3 has 15 residues. CDR1 and CDR2 (germline): SEHNR, FQNEAQ (reference sequence). Germline trimming cut 4 bases from V and 2 bases from J; bases unmatched to any gene: 5. CDR3 residues: CASSSTGGNPYEQYV. The CDR3 coding sequence is TGTGCCAGCAGCTCGACAGGGGGCAACCCCTACGAGCAGTACGTC.

This sequence joins TRBV7-3 and TRBJ2-1, with 7 bases matching TRBD2. Germline V gene sequence: CDR1 SGHTA, CDR2 FQGTGA. The CDR3 is 16 amino acids. Germline trimming cut 5 bases from V and 4 bases from J; bases unmatched to any gene: 11. CDR3 nucleotide sequence: TGTGCCAGCAGCCTCGGCCTAGCGGTCCCTTACAATGAGCAGTTCTTC. Protein sequence: CASSLGLAVPYNEQFF.

In this sample, this clone turned up once. The chain uses TRBV11-2 and TRBJ2-7; D perhaps matches TRBD1 (5 bases). Trimming shortened V by 3 bases and J by 0 bases, and 9 bases separated the two germline ends. Germline V gene sequence: CDR1 SGHAT, CDR2 FQNNGV. There are 14 residues in the CDR3. CDR3 in DNA: TGTGCCAGCAGCTTTGGGGCCGGCTCCTACGAGCAGTACGTC. It encodes CASSFGAGSYEQYV.

This clone has just a few counts. Other DNA sequences in this sample translate to the same CDR3. This chain connects TRBV4-3 to TRBJ1-1; D not certain. CDR3 length equals 13 residues. From germline, CDR1 is LGHNA and CDR2 YSLEER. V was clipped by 0 bases and J by 1 base, with 3 bases between them. CDR3: CASSQDRNTEAFF. The CDR3 DNA sequence: TGCGCCAGCAGCCAAGATCGGAACACTGAAGCTTTCTTT.

The V gene is TRBV4-3, the J gene TRBJ2-7, with TRBD2 matching 7 bases. Germline V gene lookup returns CDR1 LGHNA and CDR2 YSLEER. The CDR3 totals 16 residues. V lost 1 base and J lost 0; bases outside the gene matches: 6. DNA for the CDR3: TGCGCCAGCAGCCAAGTAGCGGGCCGTAGCTCCTACGAGCAGTACTTC. Translation: CASSQVAGRSSYEQYF.

CDR3 residues: CASTQGGAGYTF. CDR3 coding DNA: TGTGCCAGCACCCAGGGGGGTGCTGGCTACACCTTC. The chain combines TRBV6-5 with TRBJ1-2, with TRBD1 matching 7 bases. V was pared by 7 bases and J by 7 bases, with 6 bases of the junction left unmatched. This CDR3 is built from 12 residues. CDR1 is MNHEY, CDR2 SVGAGI, per germline.

This chain connects TRBV18 to TRBJ2-1; no clear D. The CDR3 sequence is 15 residues long. Between the trimmed V and J ends, which lost 3 bases and 0 bases, there was a span of 9 bases. Germline CDR1 reads KGHSH; CDR2 reads LQKENI. The CDR3: CASSPSRFSYNEQFF. Here the CDR3 DNA reads TGTGCCAGCTCACCGTCTAGATTCTCCTACAATGAGCAGTTCTTC.

The table lists this clone with a few counts. The rearrangement joins TRBV2 to TRBJ1-3; D is possibly TRBD1 (6 bases). Germline loops: CDR1 SNHLY, CDR2 FYNNEI. CDR3 length equals 13 residues. Deletions cut 8 bases from V and 0 bases from J, with 8 bases between. CDR3 sequence reads: CASGGLSGNTIYF. CDR3 bases: TGTGCCAGCGGGGGCCTCTCTGGAAACACCATATATTTT.

The chain uses TRBV4-2 and TRBJ1-2, with a possible D match to TRBD1 (6 bases). Trimming removed 3 bases at V and 4 bases at J, with 15 bases between. This CDR3 region has 15 residues. Germline loops: CDR1 LGHNA, CDR2 YNFKEQ. The CDR3 DNA reads as TGTGCCAGCAGCCAGCAGGGGAAGGATACCTATGGCTACACCTTC. As protein: CASSQQGKDTYGYTF.

The CDR3 region is CASSITGQGGKLFF. CDR3 in DNA: TGTGCCAGTAGTATTACGGGACAGGGGGGAAAACTGTTTTTT. V is TRBV19 and J is TRBJ1-4, with 11 nucleotides matching TRBD1. The CDR3 is made up of 14 amino acids. Germline V CDR1 and CDR2: LNHDA, SQIVND (reference sequence). The junction had 4 bases not matched to a gene; V was cut back by 3 bases and J by 10 bases. Complete variable domain (other parts from reference TRBV19 and TRBJ1-4): DGGITQSPKYLFRKEGQNVTLSCEQNLNHDAMYWYRQDPGQGLRLIYYSQIVNDFQKGDIAEGYSVSREKKESFPLTVTSAQKNPTAFYLCASSITGQGGKLFFGSGTQLSVL.

The gene calls are TRBV2 and TRBJ1-2, with 12 positions matching TRBD1. Trimming cost V 3 bases and J 5 bases; bases outside gene matches: 1. Germline values: CDR1 SNHLY, CDR2 FYNNEI. This CDR3 is 14 amino acids long. In DNA, the CDR3 is TGTGCCAGCAGTGAGGGACAGGGGGCGTATGGCTACACCTTC. Its protein is CASSEGQGAYGYTF.

This chain uses TRBV7-2 with TRBJ2-5; tentative D call: TRBD1 (5 bases). CDR3 length: 14 residues. Trimming took off 8 bases at V and 2 bases at J, with 15 bases between the two ends. Per the germline V gene, CDR1 is SGHTA and CDR2 is FQGNSA. DNA of the CDR3: TGTGCCAGCCGCTCAGGGTCCTTTCAAGAGACCCAGTACTTC. This codes for CASRSGSFQETQYF.

In its sample, this clone was seen a few times. The CDR3 sequence is CASSDPLSGQIYEQYF. In DNA form, the CDR3 reads TGTGCCAGCAGTGATCCACTCTCTGGACAGATCTACGAGCAGTACTTC. The chain links TRBV2 to TRBJ2-7; perhaps TRBD1 as D (6 bases). The CDR3 runs 16 residues. V lost 3 bases and J lost 3, with 18 bases in between. In germline, CDR1 is SNHLY, CDR2 FYNNEI. Full variable domain (missing parts from reference TRBV2 and TRBJ2-7): EPEVTQTPSHQVTQMGQEVILRCVPISNHLYFYWYRQILGQKVEFLVSFYNNEISEKSEIFDDQFSVERPDGSNFTLKIRSTKLEDSAMYFCASSDPLSGQIYEQYFGPGTRLTVT.

The rearrangement joins TRBV18 to TRBJ1-1; D uncertain. In germline, CDR1 is KGHSH, CDR2 LQKENI. The CDR3 spans 14 residues. Trimming pared 0 bases from V and 1 base from J, leaving 6 bases between. The CDR3 DNA sequence: TGTGCCAGCTCACCACCGTGGCCGAACACTGAAGCTTTCTTT. Protein product: CASSPPWPNTEAFF.

The rearrangement links TRBV5-5 to TRBJ2-1; TRBD2 matches at 11 bases. Germline assignment: CDR1 SGHKS and CDR2 YYEKEE (reference sequence). The V segment lost 0 bases and the J segment 8 bases; nucleotides outside the gene matches: 16. The CDR3 runs to 19 residues. CDR3 loop: CASSLEGQRTSGWGYEQFF. The CDR3 DNA sequence: TGTGCCAGCAGCTTGGAGGGTCAGCGGACTAGCGGGTGGGGTTATGAGCAGTTCTTC.

The sample holds one count of this clone. The J gene is TRBJ1-2, the V gene TRBV11-1; a weak D match, TRBD1 (5 bases). CDR1 and CDR2 (germline): SGHAT, FQDESV (reference sequence). Trimming took 5 bases from V and 5 from J, leaving 21 bases between them. This CDR3 is built from 16 residues. The CDR3 DNA reads TGTGCCAGCAGCCATCCGGCAGGGAGGGGCCTATATGGCTACACCTTC. It encodes CASSHPAGRGLYGYTF.

The CDR3 coding sequence is TGTGCCAGCAGTCGCATAGCGGGAGGCAGGGGCAATGAGCAGTTCTTC. Its protein is CASSRIAGGRGNEQFF. J is TRBJ2-1 and V is TRBV6-6; 10 bases line up with TRBD2. V lost 5 bases, J lost 6 bases, and 10 bases stayed unmatched. CDR1 is MNHNY, CDR2 SVGAGI, per germline (reference sequence). This CDR3 has 16 residues.

The CDR3 spells CASSPLADSGNTIYF. For the CDR3, the DNA is TGTGCCAGTAGTCCCCTGGCAGACTCTGGAAACACCATATATTTT. The chain employs TRBV19 and TRBJ1-3; D is ambiguous. Trimming shortened V by 5 bases and J by 0 bases, and 11 bases separated the two germline ends. CDR1 is LNHDA and CDR2 is SQIVND in the germline V gene (reference sequence). The CDR3 runs 15 residues.

CDR3 region: CASMPEWGGAGGYTF. The CDR3 coding sequence is TGTGCCAGCATGCCGGAGTGGGGTGGAGCGGGGGGCTACACCTTC. The rearrangement links TRBV27 to TRBJ1-2; no clear D gene. V was shortened by 7 bases and J by 8 bases, with 23 bases between the two germline ends. The CDR3 sequence is 15 residues long. Germline-derived CDR1 and CDR2 are MNHEY and SMNVEV (reference sequence).

The J gene is TRBJ1-2, the V gene TRBV5-1; 9 bases are shared with TRBD1. V was clipped by 0 bases and J by 6 bases; unmatched bases: 6. The germline gives CDR1 SGHRS, CDR2 YFSETQ. The CDR3 is 15 residues long. CDR3 amino acids: CASSLEGTGLDGYTF. The DNA for the CDR3 is TGCGCCAGCAGCTTGGAAGGGACAGGGCTGGATGGCTACACCTTC.

This sequence joins TRBV23-1 and TRBJ2-7, with 10 bases aligning to TRBD2. TRBV23-1 is known as an ORF, though its function is uncertain. CDR3 size: 16 residues. The V and J ends lost 0 bases and 5 bases, in that order; junction bases with no gene match: 7. CDR3 protein: CASSQSPSSGSHEQYF. The CDR3 DNA is TGCGCCAGCAGTCAATCGCCTTCTAGCGGGAGCCACGAGCAGTACTTC.

The DNA for the CDR3 is TGTGCCAGCAGCTTAACTCTCGCACGGAACACTGAAGCTTTCTTT. Translation: CASSLTLARNTEAFF. The chain couples TRBV11-3 to TRBJ1-1, with D unresolved. Trimming cost V 2 bases and J 1 base, with 11 bases left between them. Germline CDR1 SGHNT, CDR2 YENEEA. The CDR3 spans 15 residues.

The chain is built from TRBV19 and TRBJ2-3, with 8 bases fitting TRBD2. V shed 6 bases and J 2 bases; nucleotides not matched to a gene: 4. This CDR3 has 14 amino acids. Germline V gene sequence: CDR1 LNHDA, CDR2 SQIVND (reference sequence). CDR3 in DNA: TGTGCCAGTAGAAGCGGGAGTGTCACAGATACGCAGTATTTT. Translation: CASRSGSVTDTQYF.

This chain connects TRBV7-2 to TRBJ2-2; TRBD2 agrees at 12 bases. The germline V gene has CDR1 SGHTA and CDR2 FQGNSA. V lost 5 bases, J lost 3 bases, and 4 bases stayed unmatched. This CDR3 has 16 residues. CDR3 loop: CASSARTSGDTGELFF. As DNA, the CDR3 is TGTGCCAGCAGCGCCAGGACTAGCGGGGACACCGGGGAGCTGTTTTTT.

The CDR3 region has the DNA TGCAGCGTGGCCATGACGGGAACAACTAATGAAAAACTGTTTTTT. Translated, it gives CSVAMTGTTNEKLFF. The chain joins TRBV29-1 to TRBJ1-4; D is unclear. With 6 bases removed from V and 0 bases from J, the gap between germline ends came to 14 bases. This CDR3 region has 15 residues. Germline-derived CDR1 and CDR2 are SQVTM and ANQGSEA. The full variable domain, completed using reference TRBV29-1 and TRBJ1-4, is SAVISQKPSRDICQRGTSLTIQCQVDSQVTMMFWYRQQPGQSLTLIATANQGSEATYESGFVIDKFPISRPNLTFSTLTVSNMSPEDSSIYLCSVAMTGTTNEKLFFGSGTQLSVL.

The chain is built from TRBV30 and TRBJ2-3; a weak D match, TRBD2 (5 bases). The CDR3 loop spans 15 amino acids. Between the trimmed V and J ends, which lost 2 bases and 5 bases, there was a span of 17 bases. In germline, CDR1 is GTSNPN, CDR2 SVGIG (reference sequence). CDR3: CAWSIEGDGGDTQYF. The CDR3, as DNA: TGTGCCTGGAGTATCGAGGGAGACGGTGGAGATACGCAGTATTTT.

This chain uses TRBV5-1 with TRBJ1-2; TRBD1 aligns across 7 bases. This CDR3 region has 14 residues. Per germline, CDR1 SGHRS and CDR2 YFSETQ. With 0 bases clipped from V and 8 bases from J, the junction kept 7 bases outside the gene matches. This CDR3 reads CASSLAGTAEGYTF. The CDR3 DNA sequence: TGCGCCAGCAGCTTGGCCGGGACAGCTGAGGGCTACACCTTC.

The chain combines TRBV5-1 with TRBJ2-1, with D perhaps TRBD2 (5 bases). The CDR3 totals 13 residues. Trimming removed 1 base at V and 5 bases at J, with 7 bases between. Germline V gives CDR1 SGHRS, CDR2 YFSETQ. Here the CDR3 DNA reads TGCGCCAGCAGCTTGACTAGACACAATGAGCAGTTCTTC. It yields the protein CASSLTRHNEQFF.

The rearrangement uses TRBV29-1 and TRBJ2-1, with 7 positions matching TRBD1. Germline loops: CDR1 SQVTM, CDR2 ANQGSEA. With V trimmed by 6 bases and J by 2 bases, 10 bases remained unmatched. There are 15 residues in the CDR3. The CDR3, as DNA: TGCAGCGTCCCAACCGGGACAGATACCTACAATGAGCAGTTCTTC. Residues: CSVPTGTDTYNEQFF.

Remarks on this clone: One junction end disagrees with the germline gene, perhaps due to a read error. This chain links TRBV7-9 with TRBJ2-1; D not certain. The germline V gene encodes CDR1 SEHNR and CDR2 FQNEAQ (reference sequence). This CDR3 spans 15 amino acids. CDR3 in DNA: TGTTCCAGCAGCTCTATTTCTATCTCCTACAATGAGCAGTTCTTC. Translation gives CSSSSISISYNEQFF.

This rearrangement joins TRBV7-2 to TRBJ1-2; 7 bases agree with TRBD1. The CDR3 covers 13 residues. Trimming at V came to 5 bases and at J to 8 bases, leaving 8 bases not matched to a gene. CDR1 SGHTA and CDR2 FQGNSA come from the germline V gene. CDR3 nucleotide sequence: TGTGCCAGCAGCAGAGACAGGGTGGAGGGCTACACCTTC. Translated: CASSRDRVEGYTF.